This TCR beta chain was documented in a study of shared clonotypes between healthy human individuals. V was shortened by 0 bases and J by 6 bases, with 7 bases between the two germline ends. CDR1 and CDR2 from the germline V gene are SEHNR and FQNEAQ (reference sequence). CDR3 size: 13 residues. Positive CCR7 selection of CD45RO-negative cells yielded the naive CD8 cells, and terminally differentiated effector memory CD45RA+ cells were excluded. The donors were adults (healthy and HIV-negative) with no recent acute infections or vaccinations. The table came from immunoSEQ multiplex PCR; TCRdb's copy has only in-frame clones and leaves some out. The table includes under 1 million clones, 80% to 95% detected once.

V gene TRBV7-9 combines with J gene TRBJ2-3, with D possibly TRBD2 on 5 matching bases. This receptor was identified in a young man in good health. Sequenced sample: naive CD8+ T cells sorted from blood. The CDR3 region is CASSLALADTQYF. CDR3 in DNA: TGTGCCAGCAGCTTAGCGCTAGCCGATACGCAGTATTTT.